The entry below gives a single T cell receptor beta chain sequence along with its context. These data belong to a study of cytomegalovirus exposure and HLA in healthy donors. Primers for the PCR totalled 60 Vbeta and 13 Jbeta. The protocol was immunoSEQ multiplex PCR, while the TCRdb copy is restricted to in-frame clones and leaves out a portion. The sample contains around 160,000 clones, around 80% of which appear only once. This CDR3 has 12 residues. Trimming removed 5 bases at V and 5 bases at J, with 9 bases between. Germline V CDR1 and CDR2: LNHNV, YYDKDF (reference sequence). The sequenced sample was PBMCs. V usage is TRBV15 and J usage is TRBJ2-5; no clear D. This TCR was recovered from a human donor in good health. The CDR3 DNA follows: TGTGCCACCAGCTTGTTCCGGGAGACCCAGTACTTC. The encoded protein is CATSLFRETQYF.